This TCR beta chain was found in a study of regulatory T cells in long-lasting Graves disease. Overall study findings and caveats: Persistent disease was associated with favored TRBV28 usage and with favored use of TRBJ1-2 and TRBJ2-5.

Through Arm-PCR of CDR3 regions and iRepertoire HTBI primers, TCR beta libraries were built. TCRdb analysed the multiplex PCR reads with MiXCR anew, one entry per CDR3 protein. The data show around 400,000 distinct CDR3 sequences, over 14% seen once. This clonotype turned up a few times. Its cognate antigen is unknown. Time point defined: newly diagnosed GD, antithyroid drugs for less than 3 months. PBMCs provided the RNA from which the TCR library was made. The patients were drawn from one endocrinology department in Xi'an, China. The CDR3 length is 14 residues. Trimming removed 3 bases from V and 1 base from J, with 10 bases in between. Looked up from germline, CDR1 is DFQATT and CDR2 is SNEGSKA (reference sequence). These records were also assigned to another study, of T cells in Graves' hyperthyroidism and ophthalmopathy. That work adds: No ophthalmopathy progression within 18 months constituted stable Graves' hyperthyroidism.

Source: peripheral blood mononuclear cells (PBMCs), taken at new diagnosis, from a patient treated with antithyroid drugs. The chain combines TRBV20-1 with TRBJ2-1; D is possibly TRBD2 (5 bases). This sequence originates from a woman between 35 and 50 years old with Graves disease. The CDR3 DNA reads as TGCAGTGCTAGGGGGTGGGAGTCCTACAATGAGCAGTTCTTC. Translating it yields CSARGWESYNEQFF.